The 2 T cell receptor beta chains given below trace back to one sample, sequenced in a study of long-term antiretroviral therapy in people with HIV. The assay used was immunoSEQ (version v3.0), run at survey level. The repertoire was sequenced with immunoSEQ multiplex PCR; TCRdb's copy has only in-frame clones and lacks some. The repertoire has approximately 18,000 clones, under 80% of them found once; the top ten carry 15%. The sample consisted of unsorted PBMCs, taken less than 2.2 years before starting antiretroviral therapy. The source of these receptors is a man under 40 with HIV.

This chain joins TRBV27 and TRBJ1-4, with D tentatively TRBD1 (5 bases). The V end lost 5 bases, the J end lost 4 bases, and 11 bases lay between the germline ends. Per germline, CDR1 MNHEY and CDR2 SMNVEV (reference sequence). The CDR3 spans 14 residues. CDR3 loop: CASSLGRHNEKLFF. In DNA form, the CDR3 reads TGTGCCAGCAGTCTGGGACGGCATAATGAAAAACTGTTTTTT.

This chain joins TRBV11-2 and TRBJ1-1, with no clear D. V was trimmed by 6 bases and J by 0 bases, leaving 8 bases between them. The V gene's germline CDR1 is SGHAT and CDR2 FQNNGV. The CDR3 loop spans 13 amino acids. The CDR3 sequence: CASRRVMNTEAFF. The CDR3 region has the DNA TGTGCCAGCAGAAGGGTCATGAACACTGAAGCTTTCTTT.